This T cell receptor beta chain was observed in a study of blood T cell repertoires in COVID-19. There are 15 residues in the CDR3. Per germline, CDR1 LGHNA and CDR2 YNFKEQ. V trimming: 2 bases; J trimming: 8 bases; junction bases outside the gene matches: 5. Clinical histories supplied by participants themselves formed the basis of cohort assignment. In Cohort 3, a recovered donor had either two negative PCRs, clearance, or symptom resolution. Using immunoSEQ multiplex PCR, the repertoire was profiled, and TCRdb retains in-frame clones only, with some absent. The repertoire holds some 380,000 clones, with more than 70% as singletons.

Sequences were obtained from PBMCs or T cells enriched from blood (not recorded which). This TCR was recovered from a man younger than 40 who had recovered from COVID-19. V and J are TRBV4-2 and TRBJ1-6, with TRBD1 identical over 8 bases. The CDR3 coding sequence is TGTGCCAGCAGCCAACCCGGGACAGGAGATTCACCCCTCCACTTT. Translating it yields CASSQPGTGDSPLHF.